The rows below give T cell receptor beta chains drawn from one sample of a study of blood T cells in healthy people across ages. MiXCR was run by TCRdb on the 5' RACE reads, yielding one entry per CDR3 protein. This sample yields about 830,000 distinct CDR3 sequences, of which about three fifths are seen a single time; 22% belongs to the top ten. Sequencing was carried out using blood. The receptors originated from a man aged 30-40 years in good health. The CDR3 runs from the conserved cysteine through the conserved F or W. The D gene is left open where the match is weak. For some rows the clone size is stated as once, few or many, or as a class when expanded; others skip it.

>.|TRBJ1-2|TRBV18|once
CASTPNEQGQGFGCTF
TGTGCCAGCACACCAAACGAGCAGGGACAAGGTTTTGGCTGCACCTTC
>.|TRBJ1-2|TRBV7-2|.
CASSLVNRGTRGYTF
TGTGCCAGCAGCTTAGTTAACCGGGGAACCCGTGGCTACACCTTC
>TRBD1|TRBJ2-7|TRBV2|.
CASNRDSIDEQYF
TGTGCCAGCAATCGGGACAGCATCGACGAGCAGTACTTC
>.|TRBJ1-2|TRBV20-1|.
CSASQSTRAGYTF
TGCAGTGCTAGCCAATCGACGCGGGCTGGCTACACCTTC
>.|TRBJ2-7|TRBV3-1|.
CASSQGASDYEQYF
TGTGCCAGCAGCCAAGGGGCTAGCGACTACGAGCAGTACTTC
>.|TRBJ2-7|TRBV12-3/TRBV12-4|few
CASSFQAREQYF
TGTGCCAGCAGTTTTCAGGCGCGCGAGCAGTACTTC
>TRBD2|TRBJ2-1|TRBV25-1|few
CASSGGLAGREQFF
TGTGCCAGCAGTGGGGGACTAGCGGGGCGTGAGCAGTTCTTC
>.|TRBJ2-7|TRBV6-5|.
CASSGDRDEQYF
TGTGCCAGCAGTGGCGACAGAGACGAGCAGTACTTC
>.|TRBJ1-2|TRBV29-1|few
CSVNRVNYGYTF
TGCAGCGTGAACAGGGTAAACTATGGCTACACCTTC
>TRBD2|TRBJ2-5|TRBV4-2|.
CAAGRAGLRETQYF
TGTGCCGCCGGGAGAGCGGGACTTAGAGAGACCCAGTACTTC
>.|TRBJ2-3|TRBV18|once
CASPPPSIGTDTQYF
TGTGCCAGCCCACCGCCGAGTATCGGCACAGATACGCAGTATTTT
>TRBD2|TRBJ2-3|TRBV27|.
CASSFLGTSGGATDTQYF
TGTGCCAGCAGTTTCCTCGGGACTAGCGGGGGGGCAACAGATACGCAGTATTTT
>TRBD2|TRBJ2-7|TRBV14|.
CASGFSGRVYEQYF
TGTGCCAGCGGTTTCAGCGGGAGGGTCTACGAGCAGTACTTC
>.|TRBJ2-7|TRBV25-1|.
CASSESLDGAGQYF
TGTGCCAGCAGTGAAAGTCTTGACGGGGCGGGGCAGTACTTC
>TRBD2|TRBJ2-4|TRBV7-9|few
CASSLDQAGDIQYF
TGTGCCAGCAGCTTAGATCAGGCGGGAGACATTCAGTACTTC
>.|TRBJ1-2|TRBV27|.
CASSSAGWGALGYGYTF
TGTGCCAGCAGTTCCGCGGGTTGGGGGGCACTTGGCTATGGCTACACCTTC
>.|TRBJ2-5|TRBV12-3/TRBV12-4|once
CASSPFGREAQYF
TGTGCCAGCAGTCCGTTTGGAAGAGAGGCCCAGTACTTC
>.|TRBJ2-7|TRBV7-2|.
CASSSHLNYEQYF
TGTGCCAGCAGCTCCCACCTCAACTACGAGCAGTACTTC
>.|TRBJ2-1|TRBV27|.
CASRDGSLYNEQFF
TGTGCCAGCAGGGACGGGTCCTTATACAATGAGCAGTTCTTC
>TRBD2|TRBJ2-7|TRBV9|.
CASSVGSSGGFTEQYF
TGTGCCAGCAGCGTAGGGTCTAGCGGGGGGTTTACCGAGCAGTACTTC
>.|TRBJ2-5|TRBV2|once
CASKPDGGETQYF
TGTGCCAGCAAACCTGACGGGGGAGAGACCCAGTACTTC
>TRBD1|TRBJ2-3|TRBV6-1|.
CASSDRQGVGTDTQYF
TGTGCCAGCAGTGACAGACAGGGAGTGGGCACAGATACGCAGTATTTT
>.|TRBJ2-6|TRBV7-3|.
CASSKLRAGANVLTF
TGTGCCAGCAGCAAGCTCAGGGCGGGGGCCAACGTCCTGACTTTC
>.|TRBJ2-1|TRBV18|few
CASSPGLATYNEQFF
TGTGCCAGCTCACCAGGCCTAGCTACCTACAATGAGCAGTTCTTC
>.|TRBJ1-2|TRBV29-1|.
CSVGQGANTF
.
>TRBD1|TRBJ1-1|TRBV20-1|.
CSAPGGQINTEAFF
TGCAGTGCCCCGGGGGGACAGATAAACACTGAAGCTTTCTTT
>.|TRBJ2-3|TRBV4-2|few
CASSQEVDRGTDTQYF
TGTGCCAGCAGCCAAGAAGTGGACCGGGGCACAGATACGCAGTATTTT